Here is one T cell receptor (beta chain) with its context. Its specificity is not known. A junction end diverges from the germline sequence, so it may reflect a read error. The sample originates from a study of post-analysis software for immune sequencing data. Across the study: Several disease courses (relapsing-remitting, secondary progressive and progressive-relapsing) of multiple sclerosis were included. General study results and limits: When compared against controls, multiple sclerosis patients showed significantly lower normalized Chao1 diversity. In patients, about five TRBV segments were more frequent than in controls, with TRBV5-6, TRBV5-1 and TRBV20-1 among them. By F measure, strong co-clustering occurred among samples prepared in the same batch.

Unique molecular identifiers had been added to the TCR beta cDNA libraries. The source material, roughly 0.9 to 11 million T cells, gave rise to about 520,000 cDNA molecules. TCRdb reprocessed the PCR reads with MiXCR, giving one entry per CDR3 protein. The sample includes some 700,000 distinct CDR3 sequences, 59% of them seen just once. The CDR3 covers 11 residues. Germline V gene sequence: CDR1 SQVTM, CDR2 ANQGSEA. V and J are TRBV29-1 and TRBJ2-4, with a weak D call TRBD1 (6 bases). This TCR was sampled from a girl between 2 and 10 years old with multiple sclerosis. The sample comprised blood. CDR3 region: CGVTGLDIQYF. The CDR3 nucleotides are TGCGGCGTGACAGGTTTGGACATTCAGTACTTC. The variable domain in full, completed from reference TRBV29-1 and TRBJ2-4, reads SAVISQKPSRDICQRGTSLTIQCQVDSQVTMMFWYRQQPGQSLTLIATANQGSEATYESGFVIDKFPISRPNLTFSTLTVSNMSPEDSSIYLCGVTGLDIQYFGAGTRLSVL.